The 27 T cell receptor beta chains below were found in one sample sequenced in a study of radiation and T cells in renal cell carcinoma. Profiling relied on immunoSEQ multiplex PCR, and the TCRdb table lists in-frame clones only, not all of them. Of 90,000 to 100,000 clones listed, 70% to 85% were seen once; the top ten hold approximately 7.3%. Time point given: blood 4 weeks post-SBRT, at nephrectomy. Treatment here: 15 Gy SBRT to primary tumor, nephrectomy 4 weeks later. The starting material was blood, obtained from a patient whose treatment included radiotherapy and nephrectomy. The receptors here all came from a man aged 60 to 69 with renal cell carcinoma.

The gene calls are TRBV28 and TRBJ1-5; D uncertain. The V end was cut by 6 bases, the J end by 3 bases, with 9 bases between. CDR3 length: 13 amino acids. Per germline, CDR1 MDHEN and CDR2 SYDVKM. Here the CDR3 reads CASRKTDNQPQHF. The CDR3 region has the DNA TGTGCCAGCAGAAAAACCGACAATCAGCCCCAGCATTTT.

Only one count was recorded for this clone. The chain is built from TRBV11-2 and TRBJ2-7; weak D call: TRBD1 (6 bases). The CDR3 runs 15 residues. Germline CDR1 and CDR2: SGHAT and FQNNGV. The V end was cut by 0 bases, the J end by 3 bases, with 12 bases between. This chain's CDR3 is CASSLDWGQHYEQYF. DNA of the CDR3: TGTGCCAGCAGCTTAGATTGGGGACAACACTACGAGCAGTACTTC.

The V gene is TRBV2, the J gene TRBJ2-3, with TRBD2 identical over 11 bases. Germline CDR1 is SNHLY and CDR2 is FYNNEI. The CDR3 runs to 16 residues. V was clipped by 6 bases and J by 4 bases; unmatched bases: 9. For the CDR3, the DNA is TGTGCCAGCAGGAAACCCCTAGCGGGAGGAGCAGATACGCAGTATTTT. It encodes CASRKPLAGGADTQYF.

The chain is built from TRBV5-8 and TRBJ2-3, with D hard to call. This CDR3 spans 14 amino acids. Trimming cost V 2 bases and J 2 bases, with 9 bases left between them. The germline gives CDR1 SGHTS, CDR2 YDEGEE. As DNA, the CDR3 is TGTGCCAGCAGCTTAAACCTAGTCACAGATACGCAGTATTTT. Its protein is CASSLNLVTDTQYF.

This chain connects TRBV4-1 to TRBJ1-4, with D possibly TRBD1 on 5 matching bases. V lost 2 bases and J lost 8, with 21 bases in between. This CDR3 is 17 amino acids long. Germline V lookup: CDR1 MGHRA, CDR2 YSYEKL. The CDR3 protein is CASSQMAGRITAEKLFF. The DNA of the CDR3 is TGCGCCAGCAGCCAAATGGCAGGGCGGATTACAGCGGAAAAACTGTTTTTT.

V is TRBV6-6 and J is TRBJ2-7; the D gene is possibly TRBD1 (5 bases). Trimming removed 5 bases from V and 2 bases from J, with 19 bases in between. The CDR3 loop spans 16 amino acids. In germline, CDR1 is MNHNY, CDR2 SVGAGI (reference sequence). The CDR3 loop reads CASSTQGGRVAYEQYF. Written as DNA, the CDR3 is TGTGCCAGCAGTACCCAGGGCGGTAGGGTGGCCTACGAGCAGTACTTC.

CDR3 protein: CASGGRESGETQYF. The CDR3 nucleotides read TGCGCCAGCGGAGGGAGGGAGTCAGGAGAGACCCAGTACTTC. V is TRBV10-2 and J is TRBJ2-5; 7 positions match TRBD2. The V gene's germline CDR1 is WSHSY and CDR2 SAAADI. The CDR3 runs to 14 residues. Trimming cost V 8 bases and J 4 bases; bases outside gene matches: 10.

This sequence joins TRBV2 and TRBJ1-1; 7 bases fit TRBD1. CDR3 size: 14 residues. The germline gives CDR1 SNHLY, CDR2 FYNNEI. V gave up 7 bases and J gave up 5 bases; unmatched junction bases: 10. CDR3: CASNSDRVGTEAFF. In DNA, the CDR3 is TGTGCCAGCAATTCTGACAGGGTGGGTACTGAAGCTTTCTTT. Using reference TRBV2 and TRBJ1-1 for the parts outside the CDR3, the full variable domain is EPEVTQTPSHQVTQMGQEVILRCVPISNHLYFYWYRQILGQKVEFLVSFYNNEISEKSEIFDDQFSVERPDGSNFTLKIRSTKLEDSAMYFCASNSDRVGTEAFFGQGTRLTVV.

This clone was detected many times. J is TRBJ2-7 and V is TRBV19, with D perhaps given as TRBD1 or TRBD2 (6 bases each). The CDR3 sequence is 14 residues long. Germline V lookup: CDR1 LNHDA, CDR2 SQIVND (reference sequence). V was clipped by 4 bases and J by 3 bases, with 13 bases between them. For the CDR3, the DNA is TGTGCCAGTAGTACGCCGGGGGCGAGCTACGAGCAGTACTTC. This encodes CASSTPGASYEQYF.

CDR3 region: CAWSPDRRETQYF. Written as DNA, the CDR3 is TGTGCCTGGAGTCCGGACAGGAGGGAGACCCAGTACTTC. The chain has TRBV30 and TRBJ2-5; TRBD1 matches 7 bases. Germline V lookup: CDR1 GTSNPN, CDR2 SVGIG (reference sequence). CDR3 length: 13 amino acids. Germline trimming cut 2 bases from V and 5 bases from J; bases unmatched to any gene: 5.

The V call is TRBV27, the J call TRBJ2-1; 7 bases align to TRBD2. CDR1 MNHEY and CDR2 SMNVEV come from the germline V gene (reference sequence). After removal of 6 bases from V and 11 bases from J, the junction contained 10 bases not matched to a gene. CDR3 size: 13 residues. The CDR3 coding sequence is TGTGCCAGCAGCCTAAGCGGGGCTAACCAGCAGTTCTTC. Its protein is CASSLSGANQQFF.

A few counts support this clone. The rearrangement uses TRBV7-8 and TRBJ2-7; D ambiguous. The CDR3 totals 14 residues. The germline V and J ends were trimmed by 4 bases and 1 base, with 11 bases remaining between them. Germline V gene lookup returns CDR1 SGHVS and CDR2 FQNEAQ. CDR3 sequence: CASSSSPASYEQYF. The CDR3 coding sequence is TGTGCCAGCAGCTCCTCCCCCGCATCCTACGAGCAGTACTTC.

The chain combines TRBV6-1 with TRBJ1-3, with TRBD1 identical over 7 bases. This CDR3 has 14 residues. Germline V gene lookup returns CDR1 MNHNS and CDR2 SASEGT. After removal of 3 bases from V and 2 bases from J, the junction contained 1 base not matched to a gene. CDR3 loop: CASSDRGTGNTIYF. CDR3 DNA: TGTGCCAGCAGTGACAGGGGGACTGGAAACACCATATATTTT.

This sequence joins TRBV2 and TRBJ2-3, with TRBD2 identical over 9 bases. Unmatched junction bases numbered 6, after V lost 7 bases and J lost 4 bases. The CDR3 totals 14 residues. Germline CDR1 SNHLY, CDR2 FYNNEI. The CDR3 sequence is CASNSGRSADTQYF. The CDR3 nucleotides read TGTGCCAGCAACAGCGGGAGGAGTGCAGATACGCAGTATTTT.

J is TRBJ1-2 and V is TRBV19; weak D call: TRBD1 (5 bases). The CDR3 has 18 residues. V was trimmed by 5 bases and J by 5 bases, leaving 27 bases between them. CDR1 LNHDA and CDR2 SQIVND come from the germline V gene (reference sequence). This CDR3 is CASSPQGATGTPAYGYTF. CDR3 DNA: TGTGCCAGTAGTCCCCAAGGGGCCACAGGTACGCCGGCGTATGGCTACACCTTC.

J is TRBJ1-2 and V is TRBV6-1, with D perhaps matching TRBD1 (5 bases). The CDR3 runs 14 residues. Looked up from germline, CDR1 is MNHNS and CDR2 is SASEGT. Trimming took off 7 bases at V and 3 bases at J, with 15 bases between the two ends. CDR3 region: CASNPSRGDYGYTF. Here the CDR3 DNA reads TGTGCCAGCAACCCCTCAAGGGGTGACTATGGCTACACCTTC.

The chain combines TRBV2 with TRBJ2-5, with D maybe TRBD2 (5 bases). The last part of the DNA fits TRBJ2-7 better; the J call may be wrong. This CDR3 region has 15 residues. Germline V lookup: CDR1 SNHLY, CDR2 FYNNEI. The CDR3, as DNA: TGTGCCAGCAGTGAAGTACTAGACCAAACCTACGAGCAGTACTTC. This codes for CASSEVLDQTYEQYF.

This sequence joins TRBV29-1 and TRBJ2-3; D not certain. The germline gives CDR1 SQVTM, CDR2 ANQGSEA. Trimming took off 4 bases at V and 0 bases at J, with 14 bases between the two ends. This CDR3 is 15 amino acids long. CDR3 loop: CSVVKRRTSTDTQYF. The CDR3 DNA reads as TGCAGCGTTGTGAAAAGGAGAACTAGCACAGATACGCAGTATTTT.

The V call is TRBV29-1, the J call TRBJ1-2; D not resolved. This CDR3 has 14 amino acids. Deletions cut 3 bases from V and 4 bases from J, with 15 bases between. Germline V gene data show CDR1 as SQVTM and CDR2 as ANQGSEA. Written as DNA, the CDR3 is TGCAGCGTTGAGCTGGGTCAAGATGGCTATGGCTACACCTTC. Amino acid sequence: CSVELGQDGYGYTF.

The CDR3 here is CASSALSGPQDTQYF. In DNA form, the CDR3 reads TGTGCCAGCAGCGCCTTAAGCGGGCCCCAGGATACGCAGTATTTT. The chain couples TRBV6-1 to TRBJ2-3; TRBD2 might be the D (6 bases). This CDR3 region has 15 residues. V lost 6 bases, J lost 6 bases, and 19 bases lay in between. The germline V gene has CDR1 MNHNS and CDR2 SASEGT.

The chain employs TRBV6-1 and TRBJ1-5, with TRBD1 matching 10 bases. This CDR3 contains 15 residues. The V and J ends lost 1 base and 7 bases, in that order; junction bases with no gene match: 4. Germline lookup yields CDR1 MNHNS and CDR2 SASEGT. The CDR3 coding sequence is TGTGCCAGCAGTGAAGGGACAGGGGGTGGGCAGCCCCAGCATTTT. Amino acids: CASSEGTGGGQPQHF.

The CDR3 sequence: CASSQDRTGGGTGELFF. CDR3 nucleotide sequence: TGTGCCAGCAGCCAAGATCGAACGGGAGGGGGGACCGGGGAGCTGTTTTTT. V and J are TRBV4-2 and TRBJ2-2; 8 bases match TRBD2. The CDR3 loop spans 17 amino acids. V trimming: 0 bases; J trimming: 5 bases; junction bases outside the gene matches: 8. The germline CDR1 and CDR2 sequences are LGHNA and YNFKEQ.

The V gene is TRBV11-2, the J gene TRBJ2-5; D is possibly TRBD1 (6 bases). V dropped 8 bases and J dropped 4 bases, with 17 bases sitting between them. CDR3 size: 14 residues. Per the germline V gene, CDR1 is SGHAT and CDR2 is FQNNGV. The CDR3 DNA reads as TGTGCCAGCCAGACCCAGGGGATCGGAGAGACCCAGTACTTC. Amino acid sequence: CASQTQGIGETQYF.

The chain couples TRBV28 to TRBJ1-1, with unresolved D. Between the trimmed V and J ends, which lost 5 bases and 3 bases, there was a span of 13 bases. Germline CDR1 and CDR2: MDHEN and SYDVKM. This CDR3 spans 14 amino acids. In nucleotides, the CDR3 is TGTGCCAGCAGTCCCCGAGTTATATACACTGAAGCTTTCTTT. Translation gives CASSPRVIYTEAFF. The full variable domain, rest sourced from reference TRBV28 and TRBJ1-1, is DVKVTQSSRYLVKRTGEKVFLECVQDMDHENMFWYRQDPGLGLRLIYFSYDVKMKEKGDIPEGYSVSREKKERFSLILESASTNQTSMYLCASSPRVIYTEAFFGQGTRLTVV.

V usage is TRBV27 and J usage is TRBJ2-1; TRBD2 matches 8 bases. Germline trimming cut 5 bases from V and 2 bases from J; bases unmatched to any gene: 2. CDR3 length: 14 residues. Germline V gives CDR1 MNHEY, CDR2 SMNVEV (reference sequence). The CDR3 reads CASSPGLAYNEQFF. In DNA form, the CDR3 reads TGTGCCAGCAGTCCGGGACTAGCCTACAATGAGCAGTTCTTC.

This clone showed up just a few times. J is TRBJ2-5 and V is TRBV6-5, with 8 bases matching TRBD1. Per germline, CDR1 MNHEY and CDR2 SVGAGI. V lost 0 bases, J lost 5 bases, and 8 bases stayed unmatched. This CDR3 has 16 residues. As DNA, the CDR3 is TGTGCCAGCAGTTACTCGGCAGGGGGCGCTTATGAGACCCAGTACTTC. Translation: CASSYSAGGAYETQYF.

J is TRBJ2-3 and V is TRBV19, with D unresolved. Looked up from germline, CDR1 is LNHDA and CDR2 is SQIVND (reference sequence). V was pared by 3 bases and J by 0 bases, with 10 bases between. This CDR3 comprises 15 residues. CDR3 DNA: TGTGCCAGTAGTATCTCCAGTTCTAGCACAGATACGCAGTATTTT. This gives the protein CASSISSSSTDTQYF.